This is a list of T cell receptor beta chains from one sample in a study of Tregs in tolerant kidney transplant recipients. TCRdb keeps only in-frame clones here, not all; method: immunoSEQ multiplex PCR. The repertoire holds some 250,000 clones, with about 80% as singletons. The sequencing input was CD4+ T cells from blood. These receptors were collected from a human donor in good health. Each CDR3 is given with its conserved first and last residue. The D gene is left open where the match is weak. Only part of the rows carry a size: once, few, many, or a class if the clone is expanded.

d_gene | j_gene | abundance | v_gene | CDR3nt | CDR3aa
NA | TRBJ2-5 | few | TRBV6-6 | TGTGCCAGCAGGGGGCGAGAGACCCAGTACTTC | CASRGRETQYF
NA | TRBJ1-2 | NA | TRBV7-9 | TGTGCCAGCAGCCCTGCTTATGGCTACACCTTC | CASSPAYGYTF
TRBD2 | TRBJ2-1 | NA | TRBV5-4 | TGTGCCAGCAGCTCCTCCAGCGGGACTAGGGACAATGAGCAGTTCTTC | CASSSSSGTRDNEQFF
NA | TRBJ1-2 | NA | TRBV9 | TGTGCCAGCAGCCCCGGGGGGCCCGGGATCTATGGCTACACCTTC | CASSPGGPGIYGYTF
TRBD2 | TRBJ2-3 | NA | TRBV11-3 | TGTGCCAGCAGCCTCGGACTAGCGGGCGCAGATACGCAGTATTTT | CASSLGLAGADTQYF
TRBD1 | TRBJ1-3 | NA | TRBV11-2 | TGTGCCAGCAGCTTATACGGGACAGGTGGAAACACCATATATTTT | CASSLYGTGGNTIYF
NA | TRBJ2-7 | NA | TRBV27 | TGTGCCAGCAGTCTGGGGGAGAGGTCGGGCGAGCAGTACTTC | CASSLGERSGEQYF
NA | TRBJ1-2 | NA | TRBV5-6 | TGTGCCAGCAGCTTTAACACGGAAAGCTATGGCTACACCTTC | CASSFNTESYGYTF
TRBD1 | TRBJ2-3 | NA | TRBV19 | TGTGCCAGTAGTATACCCGGGTTGACAGGGGACACAGATACGCAGTATTTT | CASSIPGLTGDTDTQYF
TRBD1 | TRBJ1-2 | few | TRBV14 | TGTGCCAGCAGTCCCCCCGGGACAGGTTATGGCTACACCTTC | CASSPPGTGYGYTF
NA | TRBJ2-5 | NA | TRBV29-1 | TGCAGCGCCGGACGAGGGGGAGAGACCCAGTACTTC | CSAGRGGETQYF
NA | TRBJ1-4 | once | TRBV7-9 | TGTGCCAGCAGCTACGGGCCGTTTAATGAAAAACTGTTTTTT | CASSYGPFNEKLFF
NA | TRBJ2-6 | NA | TRBV18 | TGTGCCAGCTCACCACTTGACTCTGGGGCCAACGTCCTGACTTTC | CASSPLDSGANVLTF
TRBD1 | TRBJ1-2 | once | TRBV7-9 | TGTGCCAGCAGCTTAGGGACAGGTAACCGCCAAAGGGATGGCTACACCTTC | CASSLGTGNRQRDGYTF
NA | TRBJ1-1 | NA | TRBV5-1 | TGCGCCAGCAGCCCAGGGGACGGGGACACATGGAACACTGAAGCTTTCTTT | CASSPGDGDTWNTEAFF
TRBD2 | TRBJ2-3 | NA | TRBV6-9 | TGTGCCAGCGGCAATCCACTGTTTGGGTCGAGACTAGCGTCAGATACGCAGTATTTT | CASGNPLFGSRLASDTQYF
NA | TRBJ2-7 | NA | TRBV4-1 | TGCGCCAGCAGCCCCTTCAGCGATAGCGGCAACGAGCAGTACTTC | CASSPFSDSGNEQYF
NA | TRBJ2-7 | NA | TRBV6-1 | TGTGCCAGCAGTGTAAGGCTATACGACGAGCAGTACTTC | CASSVRLYDEQYF
TRBD1 | TRBJ1-1 | NA | TRBV27 | TGTGCCAGCAGTATAGGACAGGGCGAGGAAGCTTTCTTT | CASSIGQGEEAFF
NA | TRBJ1-4 | NA | TRBV2 | TGTGCCAGCAGCGGTTACAGAGCAACTAATGAAAAACTGTTTTTT | CASSGYRATNEKLFF